This T cell receptor (beta chain) was captured by sequencing in a study of relationships among human T cell subsets. Study results and caveats: Substantial CDR3 sharing among Th1, Th2 and regulatory cells suggested stochastic fate choice. A CD4+CD8+ double-positive population could not be excluded by bead sorting. The seven subsets showed no significant differences in gene usage or CDR3 length.

Anti-CD45RA microbeads isolated naive and transitional T cells from pooled CD4+ and CD8+ cells. Subset-specific monoclonal antibody beads were used to isolate T cell subsets. Trimming at V came to 6 bases and at J to 4 bases, leaving 7 bases not matched to a gene. The germline V gene has CDR1 KGHSH and CDR2 LQKENI. The CDR3 loop spans 14 amino acids. A note on this clonotype: What it binds is not known.

From mRNA, alpha and beta CDR3 regions were amplified using semiquantitative ARM-PCR. Exponential amplification used communal superprimers after tagged nested gene-specific primers in ARM-PCR. TCRdb processed the multiplex PCR reads anew with MiXCR; each CDR3 protein has one entry. The sample yields 7,000 to 8,500 distinct CDR3 sequences, 70% seen once. The clonotype originates from a man aged 35 to 55 in good health. Sequenced: naive and transitional (CD45RA+) T cells sorted from blood. This chain joins TRBV18 and TRBJ2-7; 9 nucleotides agree with TRBD1. The CDR3, as DNA: TGTGCCAGCTCGAACCGGGACAGGGTTTACGAGCAGTACTTC. Protein product: CASSNRDRVYEQYF.